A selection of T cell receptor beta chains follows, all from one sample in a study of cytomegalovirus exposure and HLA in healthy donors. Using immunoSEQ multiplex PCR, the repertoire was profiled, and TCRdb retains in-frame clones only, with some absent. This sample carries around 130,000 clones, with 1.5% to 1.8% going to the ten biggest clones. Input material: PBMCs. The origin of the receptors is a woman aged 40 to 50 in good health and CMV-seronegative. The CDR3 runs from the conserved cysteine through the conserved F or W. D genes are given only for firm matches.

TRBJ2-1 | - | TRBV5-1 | TGCGCCAGCAGCTCACAGGGACCTCCCTACAATGAGCAGTTCTTC | CASSSQGPPYNEQFF
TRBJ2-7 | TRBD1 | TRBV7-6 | TGTGCCAGCAGCCCCTTGACAGGGGGCGAGCAGTACTTC | CASSPLTGGEQYF
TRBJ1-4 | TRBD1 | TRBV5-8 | TGTGCCAGCAGTTATGGACAGGGGGGTGAAAAACTGTTTTTT | CASSYGQGGEKLFF
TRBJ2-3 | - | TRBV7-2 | TGTGCCAGCAGCTTAGCCAGATTGTCGGAGACTAGCACAGATACGCAGTATTTT | CASSLARLSETSTDTQYF
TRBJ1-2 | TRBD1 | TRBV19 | TGTGCCAGTAGTATAGGAGGGACAGCATATGGCTACACCTTC | CASSIGGTAYGYTF
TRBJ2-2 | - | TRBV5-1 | TGCGCCAGCAGCATTGCCGGGGTACAAAACGTACTTTTTACCGGGGAGCTGTTTTTT | CASSIAGVQNVLFTGELFF
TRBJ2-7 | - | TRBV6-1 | TGTGCCAGCAGTGAGGGACTCTCCGACGAGCAGTACTTC | CASSEGLSDEQYF
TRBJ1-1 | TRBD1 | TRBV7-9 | TGTGCCAGCAGCCATAACTATGGACAGGGACAGACTGAAGCTTTCTTT | CASSHNYGQGQTEAFF
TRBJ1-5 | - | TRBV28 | TGTGCCATCACCCCACCCGGGTCTTTTCAGCCCCAGCATTTT | CAITPPGSFQPQHF
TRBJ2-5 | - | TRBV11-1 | TGTGCCAGCAGCTTAGGGGTCAGGGAAGAGACCCAGTACTTC | CASSLGVREETQYF
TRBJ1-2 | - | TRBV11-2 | TGTGCCAGCAGCTTAGAGGGGGGTCCCGGCGACACCTTC | CASSLEGGPGDTF
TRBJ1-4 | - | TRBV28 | TGTGCCAGCAGTTTCCAGGGTTACAATGAAAAACTGTTTTTT | CASSFQGYNEKLFF
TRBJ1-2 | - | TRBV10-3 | TGTGCCATCAGTCGTCCCAGGGAAGGCTATGGCTACACCTTC | CAISRPREGYGYTF
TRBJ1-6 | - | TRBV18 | TGTGCCAGCTCACCAGGGTCTCTAGGGGATTCACCCCTCCACTTT | CASSPGSLGDSPLHF
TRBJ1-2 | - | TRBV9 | TGTGCCAGCAGCGTAGTGAACCGCGTGGATGGCTACACCTTC | CASSVVNRVDGYTF
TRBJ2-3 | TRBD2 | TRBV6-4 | TGTGCCAGCAGTGACTCGATTAGCGGGGTAACAGATACGCAGTATTTT | CASSDSISGVTDTQYF
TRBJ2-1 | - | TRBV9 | TGTGCCAGCAGCGGGTTTTATGGGGCCCCGGGTGAAGAGCAGTTCTTC | CASSGFYGAPGEEQFF
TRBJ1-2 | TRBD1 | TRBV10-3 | TGTGCCATCGGACAGGGAAACTATGGCTACACCTTC | CAIGQGNYGYTF
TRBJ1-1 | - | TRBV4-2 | TGTGCCAGCAGCCAAGAAGGGAGGGGCAACACTGAAGCTTTCTTT | CASSQEGRGNTEAFF
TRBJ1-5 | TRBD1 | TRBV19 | TGTGCCAGTAGCATCCGGGACAGCGCTTATAGCAATCAGCCCCAGCATTTT | CASSIRDSAYSNQPQHF
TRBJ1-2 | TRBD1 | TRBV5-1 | TGCGCCAGCAGCTCAACCACAGGGGGCTATGGCTACACCTTC | CASSSTTGGYGYTF
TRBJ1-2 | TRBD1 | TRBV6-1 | TGTGCCAGCATTACAGGGGGCAATCCCTATGGCTACACCTTC | CASITGGNPYGYTF
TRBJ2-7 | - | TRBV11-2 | TGTGCCAGCAGCTCAAAAGCGGGGATGGGGGCTTACTACGAGCAGTACTTC | CASSSKAGMGAYYEQYF
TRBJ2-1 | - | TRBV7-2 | TGTGCCAGCAGCTTGGGGGGAAGCTACAATGAGCAGTTCTTC | CASSLGGSYNEQFF
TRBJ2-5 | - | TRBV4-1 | TGCGCCAGCAGCCAAGATCAGGTCCAAGAGACCCAGTACTTC | CASSQDQVQETQYF
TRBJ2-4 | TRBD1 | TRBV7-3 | TGTGCCAGCAGCCCCCGAGTCAGGGGGCCCAATGGGGACATTCAGTACTTC | CASSPRVRGPNGDIQYF
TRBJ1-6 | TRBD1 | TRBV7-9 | TGTGCCAGCAGGCCCAGCGGGACAGGGAATAATTCACCCCTCCACTTT | CASRPSGTGNNSPLHF
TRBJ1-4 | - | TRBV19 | TGTGCCAGTAGTATAGTAGGGGGTCGAAAACTGTTTTTT | CASSIVGGRKLFF
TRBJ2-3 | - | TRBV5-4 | TGTGCCAGCAGCTCGAGGGGGTCGAGCACAGATACGCAGTATTTT | CASSSRGSSTDTQYF
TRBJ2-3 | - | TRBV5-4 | TGTGCCAGCAGCTTGGTGAGGGACAAGACTGTCACAGATACGCAGTATTTT | CASSLVRDKTVTDTQYF
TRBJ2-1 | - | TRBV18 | TGTGCCAGCTCACCGGTAGCCGGGTTCGGCGATGAGCAGTTCTTC | CASSPVAGFGDEQFF
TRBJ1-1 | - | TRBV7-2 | TGTGCCAGCAGCTGGGCTACTGAAGCTTTCTTT | CASSWATEAFF
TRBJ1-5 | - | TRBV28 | TGTGCCAGCAGTTTGGGGGGTGGGGCCTATCAGCCCCAGCATTTT | CASSLGGGAYQPQHF
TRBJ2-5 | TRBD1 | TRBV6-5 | TGTGCCAGCAGATCGACAGGGGGCCGAGAGACCCAGTACTTC | CASRSTGGRETQYF
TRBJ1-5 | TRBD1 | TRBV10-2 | TGCGCCAGCAGTGCCCAAGATGGACAGGGAGAATTAACCCAGCATTTT | CASSAQDGQGELTQHF
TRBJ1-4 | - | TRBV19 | TGTGCCAGTAGCCAACCAGCGGGGAGCACAACTAATGAAAAACTGTTTTTT | CASSQPAGSTTNEKLFF
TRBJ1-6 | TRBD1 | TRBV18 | TGTGCCAGCTCAGGCCAGGGGGGTATGCGCTCACCCCTCCACTTT | CASSGQGGMRSPLHF
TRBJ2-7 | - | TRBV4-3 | TGCGCCAGCAGCCAAGAGGAACGGGGGACCTACGAGCAGTACTTC | CASSQEERGTYEQYF
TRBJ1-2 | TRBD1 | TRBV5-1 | TGCGCCAGCAGGGCTGGACAGGGTGGGGATGGCTACACCTTC | CASRAGQGGDGYTF
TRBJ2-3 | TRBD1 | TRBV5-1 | TGCGCCAGCAGCTTGGGGAGGCTGGGACAGGGGGGTACAGATACGCAGTATTTT | CASSLGRLGQGGTDTQYF
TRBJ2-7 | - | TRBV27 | TGTGCCACTGCGATCGGGAACGAGCAGTACTTC | CATAIGNEQYF
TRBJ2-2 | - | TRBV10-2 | TGCGCCAGCAGTAACCCCAGGGGCGGAAGGACCGGGGAGCTGTTTTTT | CASSNPRGGRTGELFF
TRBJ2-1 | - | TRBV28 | TGTGCCAGCAGTTCTAGGACTAACAATGAGCAGTTCTTC | CASSSRTNNEQFF
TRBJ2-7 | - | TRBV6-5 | TGTGCCAGCAGCCCGGAGACCAGGGTCTCCTACGAGCAGTACTTC | CASSPETRVSYEQYF
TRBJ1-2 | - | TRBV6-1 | TGTGCCAGCAGTCGACAGGACATAGCTAACTATGGCTACACCTTC | CASSRQDIANYGYTF
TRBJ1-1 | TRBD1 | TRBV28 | TGTGCCAGCAGTCCTAGACAGGGTATAATGAACACTGAAGCTTTCTTT | CASSPRQGIMNTEAFF
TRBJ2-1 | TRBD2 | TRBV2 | TGTGCCAGCAGAGGAAGCGGGGGGAGCTCCTACAATGAGCAGTTCTTC | CASRGSGGSSYNEQFF
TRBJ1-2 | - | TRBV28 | TGTGCCAGCAGTCGACAGAATAACTATGGCTACACCTTC | CASSRQNNYGYTF
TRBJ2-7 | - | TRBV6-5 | TGTGCCAGCAGCCAGAGGGGGTTCACCTACGAGCAGTACTTC | CASSQRGFTYEQYF
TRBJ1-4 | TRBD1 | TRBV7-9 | TGTGCCAGCAGAGTAGGGACAGCTGAAAAACTGTTTTTT | CASRVGTAEKLFF
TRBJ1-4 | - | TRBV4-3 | TGCGCCAGCAGCCCCCGGCGGGGGGAAAAACTGTTTTTT | CASSPRRGEKLFF
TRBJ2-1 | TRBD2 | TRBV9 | TGTGCCAGCAGCGTAAGCGGGGGCCAATCCTACAATGAGCAGTTCTTC | CASSVSGGQSYNEQFF
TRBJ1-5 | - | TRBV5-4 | TGTGCCAGCAGCTTGGGTCTGGGCAGGGATCAGCCCCAGCATTTT | CASSLGLGRDQPQHF
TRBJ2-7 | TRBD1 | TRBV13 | TGTGCCAGCCGGGACAGGGCCATAATGGGGGGCTACGAGCAGTACTTC | CASRDRAIMGGYEQYF
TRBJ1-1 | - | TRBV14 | TGTGCCAGCAGCCAGGGGCTCGGGACTGAAGCTTTCTTT | CASSQGLGTEAFF
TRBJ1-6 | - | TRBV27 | TGTGCCAGCAGTTTCAACAACTCACCCCTCCACTTT | CASSFNNSPLHF
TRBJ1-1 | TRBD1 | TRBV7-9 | TGTGCCAGCAGCTTGCAGGGGGGACGGAACACTGAAGCTTTCTTT | CASSLQGGRNTEAFF
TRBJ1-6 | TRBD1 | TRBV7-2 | TGTGCCAGCAGCTACCAAGACAGGGACTCACCCCTCCACTTT | CASSYQDRDSPLHF
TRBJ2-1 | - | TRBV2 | TGTGCCAGCAGTCTCCAGGGGTCGCGCAAAATAAATGAGCAGTTCTTC | CASSLQGSRKINEQFF